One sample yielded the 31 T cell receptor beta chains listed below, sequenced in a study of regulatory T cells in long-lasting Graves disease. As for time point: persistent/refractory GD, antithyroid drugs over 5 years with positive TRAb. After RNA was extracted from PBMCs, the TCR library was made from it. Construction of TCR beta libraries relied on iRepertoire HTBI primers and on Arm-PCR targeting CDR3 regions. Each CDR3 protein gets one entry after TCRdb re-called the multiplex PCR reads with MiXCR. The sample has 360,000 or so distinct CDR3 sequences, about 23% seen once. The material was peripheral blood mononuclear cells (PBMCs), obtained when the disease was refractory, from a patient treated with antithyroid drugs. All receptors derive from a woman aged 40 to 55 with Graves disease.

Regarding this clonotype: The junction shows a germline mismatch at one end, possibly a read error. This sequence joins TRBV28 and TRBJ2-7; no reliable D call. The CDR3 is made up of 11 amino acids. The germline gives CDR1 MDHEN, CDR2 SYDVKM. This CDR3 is CASGLPYEQYF. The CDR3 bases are TGTGCCAGCGGTTTACCCTACGAGCAGTACTTC. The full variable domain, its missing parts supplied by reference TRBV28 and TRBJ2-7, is DVKVTQSSRYLVKRTGEKVFLECVQDMDHENMFWYRQDPGLGLRLIYFSYDVKMKEKGDIPEGYSVSREKKERFSLILESASTNQTSMYLCASGLPYEQYFGPGTRLTVT.

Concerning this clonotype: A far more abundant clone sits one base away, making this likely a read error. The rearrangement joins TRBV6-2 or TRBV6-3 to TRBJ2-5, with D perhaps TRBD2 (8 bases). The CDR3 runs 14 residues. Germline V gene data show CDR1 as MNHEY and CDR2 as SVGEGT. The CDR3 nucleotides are TGTACCAGCGCGGGGGGACAGACACAAGAGACCCAGTACTTC. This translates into CTSAGGQTQETQYF.

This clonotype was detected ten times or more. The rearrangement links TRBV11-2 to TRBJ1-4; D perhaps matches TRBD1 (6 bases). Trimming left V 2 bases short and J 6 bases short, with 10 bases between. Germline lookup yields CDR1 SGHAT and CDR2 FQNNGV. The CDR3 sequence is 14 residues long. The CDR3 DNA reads TGTGCCAGCAGCTTACGACAGGACCATGAAAAACTGTTTTTT. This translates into CASSLRQDHEKLFF. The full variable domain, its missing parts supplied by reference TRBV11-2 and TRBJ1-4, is EAGVAQSPRYKIIEKRQSVAFWCNPISGHATLYWYQQILGQGPKLLIQFQNNGVVDDSQLPKDRFSAERLKGVDSTLKIQPAKLEDSAVYLCASSLRQDHEKLFFGSGTQLSVL.

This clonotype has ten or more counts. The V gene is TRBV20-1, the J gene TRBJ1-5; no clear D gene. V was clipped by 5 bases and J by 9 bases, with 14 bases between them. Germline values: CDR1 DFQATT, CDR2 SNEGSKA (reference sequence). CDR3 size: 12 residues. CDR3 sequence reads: CSADRNNGPQHF. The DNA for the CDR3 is TGCAGTGCTGACCGAAACAACGGGCCCCAGCATTTT.

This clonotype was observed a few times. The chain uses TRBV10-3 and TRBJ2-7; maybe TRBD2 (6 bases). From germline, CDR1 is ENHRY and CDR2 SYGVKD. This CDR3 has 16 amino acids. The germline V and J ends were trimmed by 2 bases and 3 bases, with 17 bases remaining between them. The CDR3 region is CAISEVGGISGYEQYF. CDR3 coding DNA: TGTGCCATCAGTGAGGTTGGCGGGATAAGTGGCTACGAGCAGTACTTC.

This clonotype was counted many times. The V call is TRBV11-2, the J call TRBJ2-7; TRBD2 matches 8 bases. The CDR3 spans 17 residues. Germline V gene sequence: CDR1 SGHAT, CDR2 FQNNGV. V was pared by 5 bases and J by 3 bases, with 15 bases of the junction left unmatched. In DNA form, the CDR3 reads TGTGCCAGCAGCCCTCTCGCGACGGGGGGGCAAGGCTACGAGCAGTACTTC. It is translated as CASSPLATGGQGYEQYF. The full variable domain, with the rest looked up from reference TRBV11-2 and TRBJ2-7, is EAGVAQSPRYKIIEKRQSVAFWCNPISGHATLYWYQQILGQGPKLLIQFQNNGVVDDSQLPKDRFSAERLKGVDSTLKIQPAKLEDSAVYLCASSPLATGGQGYEQYFGPGTRLTVT.

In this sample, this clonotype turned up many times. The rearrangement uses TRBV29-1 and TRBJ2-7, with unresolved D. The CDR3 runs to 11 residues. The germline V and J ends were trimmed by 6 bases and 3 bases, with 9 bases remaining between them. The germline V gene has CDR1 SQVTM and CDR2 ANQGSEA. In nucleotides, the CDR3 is TGCAGCGTGAGGCTAAACTACGAGCAGTACTTC. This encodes CSVRLNYEQYF.

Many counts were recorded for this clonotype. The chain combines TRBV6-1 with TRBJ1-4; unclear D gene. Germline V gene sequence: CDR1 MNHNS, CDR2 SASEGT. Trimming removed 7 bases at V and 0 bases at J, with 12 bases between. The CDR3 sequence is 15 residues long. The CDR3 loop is CASMGGPATNEKLFF. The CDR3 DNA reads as TGTGCCAGCATGGGAGGGCCTGCAACTAATGAAAAACTGTTTTTT.

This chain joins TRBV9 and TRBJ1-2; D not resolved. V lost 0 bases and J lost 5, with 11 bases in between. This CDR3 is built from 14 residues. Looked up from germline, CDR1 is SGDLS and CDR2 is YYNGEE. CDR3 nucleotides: TGTGCCAGCAGCGTAGACGCCGGAATATATGGCTACACCTTC. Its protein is CASSVDAGIYGYTF.

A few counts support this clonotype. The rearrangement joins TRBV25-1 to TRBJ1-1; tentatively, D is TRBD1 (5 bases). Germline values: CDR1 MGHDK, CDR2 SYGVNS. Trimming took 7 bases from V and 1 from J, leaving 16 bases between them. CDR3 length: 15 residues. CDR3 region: CASTGTLRKNTEAFF. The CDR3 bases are TGTGCCAGCACCGGGACTCTTAGGAAGAACACTGAAGCTTTCTTT.

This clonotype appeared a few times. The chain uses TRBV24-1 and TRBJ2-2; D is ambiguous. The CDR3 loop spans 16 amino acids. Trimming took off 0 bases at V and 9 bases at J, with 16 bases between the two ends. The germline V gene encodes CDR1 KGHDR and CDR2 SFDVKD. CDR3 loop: CATSDLSASQHRELFF. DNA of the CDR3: TGTGCCACCAGTGATTTGTCGGCAAGTCAGCACCGGGAGCTGTTTTTT.

CDR3: CASSLQGPLNEKLFF. The CDR3 region has the DNA TGTGCCAGCAGCCTCCAGGGGCCTCTTAATGAAAAACTGTTTTTT. The chain couples TRBV3-1 to TRBJ1-4; a weak D match, TRBD1 (6 bases). The CDR3 extends over 15 amino acids. From germline, CDR1 is LGHDT and CDR2 YNNKEL (reference sequence). The V and J ends lost 4 bases and 4 bases respectively, with 13 bases between them.

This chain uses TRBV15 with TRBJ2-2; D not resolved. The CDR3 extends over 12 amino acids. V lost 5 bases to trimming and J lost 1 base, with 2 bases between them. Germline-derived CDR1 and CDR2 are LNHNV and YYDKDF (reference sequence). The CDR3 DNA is TGTGCCACCAGCGAGAACACCGGGGAGCTGTTTTTT. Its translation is CATSENTGELFF.

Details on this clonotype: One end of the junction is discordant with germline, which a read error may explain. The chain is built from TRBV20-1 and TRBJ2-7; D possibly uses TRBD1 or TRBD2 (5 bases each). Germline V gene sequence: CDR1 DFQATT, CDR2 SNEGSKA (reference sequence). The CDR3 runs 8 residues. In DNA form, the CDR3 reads TGCAGTGCGAGAGGGGAGTACTTC. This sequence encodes CSARGEYF.

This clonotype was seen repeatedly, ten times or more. In DNA, the CDR3 is TGTGCCAGCCAACCGGACAGCGGTGAAAAACTGTTTTTT. As protein: CASQPDSGEKLFF. J is TRBJ1-4 and V is TRBV12-3 or TRBV12-4; D may be TRBD1 (6 bases). CDR3 length: 13 amino acids. The V gene lost 8 bases and the J gene lost 7 bases, with 14 bases spanning the gap.

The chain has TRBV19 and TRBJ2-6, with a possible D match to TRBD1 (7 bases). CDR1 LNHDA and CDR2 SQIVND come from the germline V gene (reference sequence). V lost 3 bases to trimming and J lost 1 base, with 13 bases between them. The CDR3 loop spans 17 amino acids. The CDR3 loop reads CASSIAPGGSGANVLTF. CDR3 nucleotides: TGTGCCAGTAGTATTGCTCCAGGGGGGTCTGGGGCCAACGTCCTGACTTTC. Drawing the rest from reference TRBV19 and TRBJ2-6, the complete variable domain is DGGITQSPKYLFRKEGQNVTLSCEQNLNHDAMYWYRQDPGQGLRLIYYSQIVNDFQKGDIAEGYSVSREKKESFPLTVTSAQKNPTAFYLCASSIAPGGSGANVLTFGAGSRLTVL.

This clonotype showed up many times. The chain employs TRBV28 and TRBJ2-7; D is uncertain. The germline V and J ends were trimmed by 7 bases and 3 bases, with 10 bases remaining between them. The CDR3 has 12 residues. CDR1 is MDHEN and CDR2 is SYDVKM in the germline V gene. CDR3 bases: TGTGCCAGCATGGGTACGGACTACGAGCAGTACTTC. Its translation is CASMGTDYEQYF.

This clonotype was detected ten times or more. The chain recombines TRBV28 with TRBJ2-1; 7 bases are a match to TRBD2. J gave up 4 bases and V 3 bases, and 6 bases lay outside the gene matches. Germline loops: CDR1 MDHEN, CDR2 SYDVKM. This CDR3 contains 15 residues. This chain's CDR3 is CASSFSSGGYNEQFF. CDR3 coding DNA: TGTGCCAGCAGTTTTTCTAGCGGAGGTTACAATGAGCAGTTCTTC.

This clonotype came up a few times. Here the CDR3 reads CSALSIQGGYEQYF. The CDR3 coding sequence is TGCAGTGCTCTCTCGATTCAAGGGGGATACGAGCAGTACTTC. This rearrangement joins TRBV20-1 to TRBJ2-7; D might be TRBD1 (6 bases). The germline CDR1 and CDR2 sequences are DFQATT and SNEGSKA (reference sequence). The V gene lost 5 bases and the J gene lost 4 bases, with 18 bases spanning the gap. This CDR3 has 14 amino acids.

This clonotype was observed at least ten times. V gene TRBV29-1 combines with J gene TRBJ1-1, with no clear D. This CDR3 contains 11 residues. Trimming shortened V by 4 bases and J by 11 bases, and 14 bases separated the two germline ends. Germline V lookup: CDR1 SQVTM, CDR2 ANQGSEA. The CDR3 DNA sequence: TGCAGCGTTGTGTCGGGGAGCCGCGCTTTCTTT. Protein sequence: CSVVSGSRAFF.

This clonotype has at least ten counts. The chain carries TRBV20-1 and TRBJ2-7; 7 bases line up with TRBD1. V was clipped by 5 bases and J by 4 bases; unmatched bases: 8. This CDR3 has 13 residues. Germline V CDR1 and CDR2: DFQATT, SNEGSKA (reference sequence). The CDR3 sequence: CSAHYRGEYEQYF. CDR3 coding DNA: TGCAGTGCTCACTACAGGGGCGAATACGAGCAGTACTTC.

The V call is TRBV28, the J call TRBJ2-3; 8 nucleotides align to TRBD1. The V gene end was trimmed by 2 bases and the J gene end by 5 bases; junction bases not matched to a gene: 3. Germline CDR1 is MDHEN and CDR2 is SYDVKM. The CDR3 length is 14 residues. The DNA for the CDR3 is TGTGCCAGCAGTTTACAGGGGGCGGGAGATACGCAGTATTTT. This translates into CASSLQGAGDTQYF.

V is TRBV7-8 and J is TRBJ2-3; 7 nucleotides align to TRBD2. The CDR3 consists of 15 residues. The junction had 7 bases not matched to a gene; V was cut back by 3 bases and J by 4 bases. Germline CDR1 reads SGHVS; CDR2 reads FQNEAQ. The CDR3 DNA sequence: TGTGCCAGCAGCTTTGGGGGGGGTATTGCAGATACGCAGTATTTT. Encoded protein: CASSFGGGIADTQYF.

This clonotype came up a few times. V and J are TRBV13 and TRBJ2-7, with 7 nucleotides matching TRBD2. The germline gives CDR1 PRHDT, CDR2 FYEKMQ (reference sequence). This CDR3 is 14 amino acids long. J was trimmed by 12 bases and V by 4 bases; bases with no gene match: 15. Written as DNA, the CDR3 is TGTGCCAGCAGCTATACCGGGACTATCTTCGGGCCGTACTTC. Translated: CASSYTGTIFGPYF.

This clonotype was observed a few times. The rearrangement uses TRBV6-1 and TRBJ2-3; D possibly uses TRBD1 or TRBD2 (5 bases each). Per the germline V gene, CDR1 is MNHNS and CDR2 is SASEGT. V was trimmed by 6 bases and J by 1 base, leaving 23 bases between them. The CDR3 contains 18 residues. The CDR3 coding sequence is TGTGCCAGCAGCGAAAGGCCGGGACGGCCGTACGGCACAGATACGCAGTATTTT. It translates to CASSERPGRPYGTDTQYF.

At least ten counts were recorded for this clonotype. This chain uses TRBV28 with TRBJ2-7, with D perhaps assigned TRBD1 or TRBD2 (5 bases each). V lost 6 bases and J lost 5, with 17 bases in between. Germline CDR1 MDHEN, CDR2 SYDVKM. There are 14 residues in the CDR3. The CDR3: CASSLRWGRDEQYF. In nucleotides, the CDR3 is TGTGCCAGCAGCCTGCGATGGGGGAGAGACGAGCAGTACTTC.

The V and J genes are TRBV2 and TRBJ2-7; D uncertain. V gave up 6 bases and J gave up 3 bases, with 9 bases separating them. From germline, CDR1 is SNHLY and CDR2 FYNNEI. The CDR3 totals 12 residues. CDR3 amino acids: CASSSYRYEQYF. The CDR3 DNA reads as TGTGCCAGCAGCTCTTATCGCTACGAGCAGTACTTC.

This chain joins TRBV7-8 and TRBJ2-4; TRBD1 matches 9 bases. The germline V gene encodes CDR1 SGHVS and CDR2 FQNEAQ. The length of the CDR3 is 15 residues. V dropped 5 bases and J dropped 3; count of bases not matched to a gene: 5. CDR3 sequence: CASSLRTGVKNIQYF. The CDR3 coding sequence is TGTGCCAGCAGCCTTCGGACAGGGGTCAAAAACATTCAGTACTTC.

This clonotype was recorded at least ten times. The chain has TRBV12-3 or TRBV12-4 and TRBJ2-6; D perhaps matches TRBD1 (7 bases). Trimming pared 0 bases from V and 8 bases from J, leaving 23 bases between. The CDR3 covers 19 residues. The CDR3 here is CASSLASLGGQRRTNVLTF. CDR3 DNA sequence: TGTGCCAGCAGTTTAGCTAGTCTCGGGGGACAGCGTAGGACCAACGTCCTGACTTTC.

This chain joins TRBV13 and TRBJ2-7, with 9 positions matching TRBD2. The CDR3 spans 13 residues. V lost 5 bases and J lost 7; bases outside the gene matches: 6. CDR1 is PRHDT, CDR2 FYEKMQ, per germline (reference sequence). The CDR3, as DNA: TGTGCCAGCAGCCTGGGACTAGCAGATGAGCAGTACTTC. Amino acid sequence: CASSLGLADEQYF.

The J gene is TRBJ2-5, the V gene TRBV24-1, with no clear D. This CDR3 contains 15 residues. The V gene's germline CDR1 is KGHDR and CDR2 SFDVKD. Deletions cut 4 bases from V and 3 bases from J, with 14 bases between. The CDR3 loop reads CATSDPRSLEETQYF. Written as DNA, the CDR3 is TGTGCCACCAGTGACCCCCGGTCGCTAGAAGAGACCCAGTACTTC.